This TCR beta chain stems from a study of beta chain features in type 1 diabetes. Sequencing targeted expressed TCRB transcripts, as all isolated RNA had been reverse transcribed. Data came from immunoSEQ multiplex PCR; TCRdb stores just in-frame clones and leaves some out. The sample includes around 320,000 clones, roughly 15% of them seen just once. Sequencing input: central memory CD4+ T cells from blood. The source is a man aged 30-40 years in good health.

The CDR3 reads CASSYSRGIQETQYF. The CDR3 DNA follows: TGTGCCAGCAGTTACTCGCGGGGGATCCAAGAGACCCAGTACTTC. The chain recombines TRBV6-6 with TRBJ2-5; TRBD2 matches 7 bases. Germline CDR1 is MNHNY and CDR2 is SVGAGI (reference sequence). CDR3 length: 15 residues. V lost 0 bases to trimming and J lost 1 base; unmatched junction nucleotides: 2.